This section outlines one TCR beta chain sequence together with its context. Its specificity is not known. From blood CD8+ and CD4+ T cells, the TCR beta chain was sequenced. Isolation of CD8+ and CD4+ T cells was performed negatively, whereas enrichment of TEMRA cells was done by FACS. The CDR3 spans 15 residues. V dropped 5 bases and J dropped 0; count of bases not matched to a gene: 2. Germline V gene sequence: CDR1 SGHTA, CDR2 FQGNSA. 0.5 to 1 ug RNA was reverse transcribed with random hexamers. A multiplex approach, immunoSEQ multiplex PCR, amplified TCR beta CDR3 across 54 Vbeta and 13 Jbeta. From the immunoSEQ multiplex PCR reads, TCRdb called clonotypes with MiXCR, one entry per CDR3 protein. The table lists just over 300,000 distinct CDR3 sequences, around 90% of them singletons, with 0.065% in the top ten. These data come from a study of CD8 T cells in Susac syndrome. The study's findings and limits: The study recognized that the number of individuals in its TCR sequencing and HLA analysis was relatively small.

The chain couples TRBV7-2 to TRBJ2-2; 8 bases align to TRBD1. Sequenced input: CD4+ T cells from PBMCs. This TCR was sampled from a human donor with multiple sclerosis. In DNA form, the CDR3 reads TGTGCCAGCAGCATGACAGGGGCGAACACCGGGGAGCTGTTTTTT. Translation gives CASSMTGANTGELFF.